The 30 T cell receptor beta chains in this list originate from one sample, sequenced in a study of cytomegalovirus exposure and HLA in healthy donors. PCR primers comprised 60 Vbeta and 13 Jbeta primers. Assay used: immunoSEQ multiplex PCR; TCRdb lists only in-frame clones, some missing. The table records 150,000 to 200,000 clones, around 85% of them present only once. Specimen: PBMCs. These receptors were taken from a man younger than 30 in good health and CMV-seronegative.

The V and J genes are TRBV7-9 and TRBJ2-5; 9 bases agree with TRBD1. The CDR3 is 16 residues long. V trimming: 2 bases; J trimming: 4 bases; junction bases outside the gene matches: 8. From germline, CDR1 is SEHNR and CDR2 FQNEAQ (reference sequence). CDR3 loop: CASSLSGTGKGETQYF. The CDR3 nucleotides read TGTGCCAGCAGCTTATCCGGGACAGGGAAAGGAGAGACCCAGTACTTC.

Concerning this clone: One end of the junction does not line up with germline, which may come from a read error. The chain has TRBV7-9 and TRBJ2-3; 15 bases align to TRBD2. The CDR3 length is 16 residues. In germline, CDR1 is SEHNR, CDR2 FQNEAQ (reference sequence). CDR3 residues: CSSSYGLAGGRNTQYF. The CDR3 DNA follows: TGTTCCAGCAGCTATGGACTAGCGGGAGGGCGGAATACGCAGTATTTT.

The genes are TRBV27 and TRBJ1-1; D perhaps matches TRBD1 (5 bases). CDR1 is MNHEY, CDR2 SMNVEV, per germline (reference sequence). With 5 bases removed from V and 0 bases from J, the gap between germline ends came to 22 bases. This CDR3 is 18 amino acids long. The CDR3 reads CASSALRRQGLVNTEAFF. CDR3 coding DNA: TGTGCCAGCAGTGCTCTCCGAAGGCAGGGATTGGTGAACACTGAAGCTTTCTTT.

The rearrangement joins TRBV10-2 to TRBJ1-2; possible D gene TRBD1, 5 bases. Trimming took 0 bases from V and 3 from J, leaving 14 bases between them. Germline loops: CDR1 WSHSY, CDR2 SAAADI. This CDR3 region has 16 residues. CDR3 in amino acids: CASSESRTGDYYGYTF. The DNA for the CDR3 is TGCGCCAGCAGTGAGTCTCGCACGGGGGATTACTATGGCTACACCTTC.

The rearrangement uses TRBV4-3 and TRBJ2-3; TRBD2 aligns across 8 bases. Germline values: CDR1 LGHNA, CDR2 YSLEER. The CDR3 has 20 residues. With V trimmed by 3 bases and J by 0 bases, 17 bases remained unmatched. CDR3 in DNA: TGCGCCAGCAGCCATGGATTTCCCGGGACTAGGGCGGACAGCACAGATACGCAGTATTTT. It codes for CASSHGFPGTRADSTDTQYF.

The V gene is TRBV7-9, the J gene TRBJ2-2; 7 bases align to TRBD1. J gave up 3 bases and V 1 base, and 5 bases lay outside the gene matches. The V gene's germline CDR1 is SEHNR and CDR2 FQNEAQ (reference sequence). This CDR3 comprises 16 residues. The CDR3 coding sequence is TGTGCCAGCAGCTTAGTCCCAGGGACAGACACCGGGGAGCTGTTTTTT. Translated: CASSLVPGTDTGELFF.

This clone occurred once. The V gene is TRBV5-1, the J gene TRBJ2-1, with 8 bases lining up with TRBD2. The germline gives CDR1 SGHRS, CDR2 YFSETQ. J was trimmed by 8 bases and V by 4 bases; bases with no gene match: 11. This CDR3 has 15 amino acids. The CDR3 loop is CASSRRGGVSDEQFF. As DNA, the CDR3 is TGCGCCAGCAGCCGCCGGGGGGGCGTTTCAGATGAGCAGTTCTTC.

This sequence joins TRBV4-2 and TRBJ2-2; 7 positions match TRBD2. This CDR3 is built from 16 residues. Germline trimming cut 1 base from V and 1 base from J; bases unmatched to any gene: 3. Germline V gene lookup returns CDR1 LGHNA and CDR2 YNFKEQ. CDR3 sequence: CASSQGAGKNTGELFF. As DNA, the CDR3 is TGTGCCAGCAGCCAAGGAGCGGGGAAGAACACCGGGGAGCTGTTTTTT.

The CDR3 region has the DNA TGTGCCAGCAGTGAACTAGCTGGCGGCCCCACCGGGGAGCTGTTTTTT. Residues: CASSELAGGPTGELFF. V is TRBV2 and J is TRBJ2-2; possible D gene TRBD2, 5 bases. V lost 2 bases and J 4 bases, leaving 14 bases between the germline ends. Per germline, CDR1 SNHLY and CDR2 FYNNEI. This CDR3 comprises 16 residues.

The gene calls are TRBV5-1 and TRBJ1-2; TRBD1 matches 10 bases. CDR1 is SGHRS, CDR2 YFSETQ, per germline. This CDR3 spans 14 amino acids. V dropped 0 bases and J dropped 4; count of bases not matched to a gene: 0. For the CDR3, the DNA is TGCGCCAGCAGCTTGGGGACAGGGGGCTATGGCTACACCTTC. Its protein product is CASSLGTGGYGYTF.

The rearrangement uses TRBV7-2 and TRBJ2-6; 9 nucleotides align to TRBD2. The V gene's germline CDR1 is SGHTA and CDR2 FQGNSA. The CDR3 is made up of 18 amino acids. V lost 1 base, J lost 1 base, and 5 bases stayed unmatched. CDR3 sequence: CASSLVAGAGSGANVLTF. Written as DNA, the CDR3 is TGTGCCAGCAGCTTAGTAGCGGGAGCGGGTTCTGGGGCCAACGTCCTGACTTTC.

This chain connects TRBV18 to TRBJ2-1, with 8 bases fitting TRBD1. This CDR3 region has 16 residues. Germline CDR1 KGHSH, CDR2 LQKENI. Germline trimming cut 6 bases from V and 0 bases from J; bases unmatched to any gene: 7. Written as DNA, the CDR3 is TGTGCCAGCTCCCTGGGACAGGCAAACTCCTACAATGAGCAGTTCTTC. Translating gives CASSLGQANSYNEQFF.

The chain employs TRBV6-5 and TRBJ1-2; 10 positions match TRBD1. The junction had 6 bases not matched to a gene; V was cut back by 5 bases and J by 3 bases. Germline V gives CDR1 MNHEY, CDR2 SVGAGI. The CDR3 spans 15 residues. The CDR3 loop reads CASSPGTGVDYGYTF. The CDR3 DNA reads TGTGCCAGCAGTCCCGGGACAGGGGTCGACTATGGCTACACCTTC.

This clone has just one count. The chain couples TRBV9 to TRBJ1-1; 7 bases line up with TRBD1. The CDR3 consists of 16 residues. Germline assignment: CDR1 SGDLS and CDR2 YYNGEE. V was clipped by 0 bases and J by 3 bases; unmatched bases: 8. The CDR3: CASSVADRAHDTEAFF. CDR3 in DNA: TGTGCCAGCAGCGTAGCTGACAGGGCCCACGACACTGAAGCTTTCTTT.

This chain uses TRBV7-6 with TRBJ2-1; the D gene is possibly TRBD2 (6 bases). Trimming took 1 base from V and 7 from J, leaving 17 bases between them. The germline V gene has CDR1 SGHVS and CDR2 FNYEAQ. The CDR3 is 16 amino acids. The CDR3 loop reads CASSLDGGTVINEQFF. The CDR3, as DNA: TGTGCCAGCAGCTTAGACGGCGGGACCGTTATAAATGAGCAGTTCTTC.

This rearrangement joins TRBV7-2 to TRBJ1-1, with D possibly TRBD1 on 6 matching bases. The ends were cut back, 4 bases at V and 1 base at J, with 19 bases in the middle. Germline V gene lookup returns CDR1 SGHTA and CDR2 FQGNSA. The CDR3 covers 17 residues. The CDR3 DNA follows: TGTGCCAGCAGCTATGGGTCCCATCAGGGGTCGAACACTGAAGCTTTCTTT. It translates to CASSYGSHQGSNTEAFF.

This chain uses TRBV5-5 with TRBJ2-3, with D perhaps matching TRBD2 (6 bases). Deletions cut 0 bases from V and 2 bases from J, with 10 bases between. This CDR3 region has 15 residues. In germline, CDR1 is SGHKS, CDR2 YYEKEE (reference sequence). The CDR3 is CASSLGGGNTDTQYF. The CDR3 nucleotides are TGTGCCAGCAGCTTGGGAGGCGGGAACACAGATACGCAGTATTTT.

This clone was seen a single time. J is TRBJ2-3 and V is TRBV9, with TRBD2 matching over 8 bases. Germline trimming cut 4 bases from V and 2 bases from J; bases unmatched to any gene: 9. Germline CDR1 reads SGDLS; CDR2 reads YYNGEE. There are 16 residues in the CDR3. The CDR3 bases are TGTGCCAGCAGCCAAATTCTAGCGGGCAACACAGATACGCAGTATTTT. Translating it yields CASSQILAGNTDTQYF.

The table lists this clone with a few counts. The V gene is TRBV5-4, the J gene TRBJ2-7, with 9 nucleotides matching TRBD1. CDR1 and CDR2 (germline): SGHNT, YYREEE (reference sequence). V lost 0 bases, J lost 3 bases, and 1 base stayed unmatched. This CDR3 is 14 amino acids long. CDR3 amino acids: CASSLGTGVYEQYF. The CDR3 DNA reads as TGTGCCAGCAGCTTGGGGACAGGGGTCTACGAGCAGTACTTC.

This clone was seen a few times. The rearrangement links TRBV6-1 to TRBJ1-1, with 8 bases fitting TRBD1. V was clipped by 4 bases and J by 3 bases; unmatched bases: 7. The V gene's germline CDR1 is MNHNS and CDR2 SASEGT. This CDR3 has 15 residues. This chain's CDR3 is CASSARQGFDTEAFF. CDR3 nucleotide sequence: TGTGCCAGCAGTGCGCGACAGGGGTTTGACACTGAAGCTTTCTTT.

This clone was observed a few times. This rearrangement joins TRBV5-1 to TRBJ1-1; D possibly corresponds to TRBD1 (5 bases). V shed 10 bases and J shed 5 bases, with 15 bases lying between them. CDR1 is SGHRS, CDR2 YFSETQ, per germline. The CDR3 contains 12 residues. The CDR3 DNA reads TGCGCCGTGCAAAGCGGGGGAACTGAAGCTTTCTTT. It yields the protein CAVQSGGTEAFF.

The rearrangement links TRBV5-6 to TRBJ2-1; 7 bases are shared with TRBD2. The CDR3 runs to 17 residues. J gave up 8 bases and V 3 bases, and 17 bases lay outside the gene matches. Per the germline V gene, CDR1 is SGHDT and CDR2 is YYEEEE. CDR3 amino acids: CASSSLFMGGSLYEQFF. The CDR3, as DNA: TGTGCCAGCAGCTCTCTTTTCATGGGCGGGAGTCTCTATGAGCAGTTCTTC.

V gene TRBV11-3 combines with J gene TRBJ1-3, with 7 bases lining up with TRBD1. Looked up from germline, CDR1 is SGHNT and CDR2 is YENEEA. J gave up 5 bases and V 6 bases, and 7 bases lay outside the gene matches. This CDR3 has 14 amino acids. CDR3 coding DNA: TGTGCCAGCAGACGGACAGGTGAGCGAAACACCATATATTTT. It encodes CASRRTGERNTIYF.

CDR3: CASSLHTGTTEAFF. The CDR3 nucleotides are TGTGCCAGCAGCTTACACACAGGGACCACTGAAGCTTTCTTT. This rearrangement joins TRBV13 to TRBJ1-1; a weak D match, TRBD1 (6 bases). Germline V gives CDR1 PRHDT, CDR2 FYEKMQ (reference sequence). The length of the CDR3 is 14 residues. V was shortened by 2 bases and J by 4 bases, with 11 bases between the two germline ends.

A single count supports this clone. The rearrangement uses TRBV7-9 and TRBJ2-7, with TRBD1 matching 7 bases. Germline V gene data show CDR1 as SEHNR and CDR2 as FQNEAQ (reference sequence). Trimming took 5 bases from V and 6 from J; bases not matched to a gene: 4. The CDR3 has 12 residues. The CDR3 loop reads CASSITGAEQYF. The CDR3 bases are TGTGCCAGCAGCATTACAGGGGCCGAGCAGTACTTC.

The chain links TRBV27 to TRBJ2-5; 8 bases line up with TRBD2. Germline lookup yields CDR1 MNHEY and CDR2 SMNVEV (reference sequence). CDR3 size: 17 residues. Losses at the gene ends were 2 bases for V and 1 base for J; bases not matched to a gene: 9. CDR3 protein: CASSLRRAGGIQETQYF. The CDR3 DNA reads TGTGCCAGCAGTTTAAGGCGGGCGGGGGGCATCCAAGAGACCCAGTACTTC.

This chain uses TRBV6-1 with TRBJ1-1; D is perhaps TRBD1 (5 bases). The germline gives CDR1 MNHNS, CDR2 SASEGT. This CDR3 region has 13 residues. With 5 bases removed from V and 4 bases from J, the gap between germline ends came to 11 bases. The CDR3 is CASSLSGITEAFF. The CDR3 DNA reads as TGTGCCAGCAGTCTTTCAGGGATCACTGAAGCTTTCTTT.

The chain carries TRBV28 and TRBJ2-1; tentative D call: TRBD2 (6 bases). CDR3 length: 14 residues. V gave up 2 bases and J gave up 8 bases, with 13 bases separating them. Germline V gives CDR1 MDHEN, CDR2 SYDVKM. Written as DNA, the CDR3 is TGTGCCAGCAGTTTAAAGGGCAGGAGGGATGAGCAGTTCTTC. Amino acids: CASSLKGRRDEQFF.

In its sample, this clone was seen once. The chain employs TRBV18 and TRBJ1-1, with TRBD1 matching 7 bases. This CDR3 comprises 15 residues. Trimming took 0 bases from V and 2 from J; bases not matched to a gene: 3. Germline V gene lookup returns CDR1 KGHSH and CDR2 LQKENI. The CDR3 coding sequence is TGTGCCAGCTCACCACCGCAGGGGGGAAACACTGAAGCTTTCTTT. Translating gives CASSPPQGGNTEAFF.

The chain has TRBV9 and TRBJ1-2; a weak D match, TRBD1 (5 bases). The germline V gene encodes CDR1 SGDLS and CDR2 YYNGEE. This CDR3 is built from 15 residues. Trimming took off 0 bases at V and 8 bases at J, with 17 bases between the two ends. CDR3: CASSVVGAGIVGYTF. The CDR3 DNA sequence: TGTGCCAGCAGCGTAGTTGGGGCTGGGATTGTAGGCTACACCTTC.